This TCR beta chain was identified in a study of beta chain features in type 1 diabetes. Of the isolated RNA, all was reverse transcribed, and so the sequenced material was expressed TCRB transcripts. Using immunoSEQ multiplex PCR, the repertoire was profiled, and TCRdb retains in-frame clones only, with some absent. The sample holds roughly 150,000 clones, around 10% seen once. Naive, central memory, regulatory and stem cell-like memory cells within the CD4+ compartment were sorted using CD45RO/CCR7/CD25/CD127/CD95/CD27. Overall study results and limits: Researchers report that Type 1 diabetes patients had moderately but significantly shorter TCRB CDR3s across all four CD4+ subsets.

Turning to this clone: Its target is not known.

CDR3 length: 18 amino acids. V dropped 4 bases and J dropped 9; count of bases not matched to a gene: 14. The germline V gene encodes CDR1 SGHVS and CDR2 FNYEAQ. The TCR comes from a man aged 18-30 years in good health. The V call is TRBV7-6, the J call TRBJ2-1, with 14 bases matching TRBD2. The sequenced sample consisted of central memory CD4+ T cells from blood. The CDR3: CASSSGLAGALTATEQFF. CDR3 DNA: TGTGCCAGCAGCTCGGGACTAGCGGGAGCCCTCACGGCGACTGAGCAGTTCTTC.